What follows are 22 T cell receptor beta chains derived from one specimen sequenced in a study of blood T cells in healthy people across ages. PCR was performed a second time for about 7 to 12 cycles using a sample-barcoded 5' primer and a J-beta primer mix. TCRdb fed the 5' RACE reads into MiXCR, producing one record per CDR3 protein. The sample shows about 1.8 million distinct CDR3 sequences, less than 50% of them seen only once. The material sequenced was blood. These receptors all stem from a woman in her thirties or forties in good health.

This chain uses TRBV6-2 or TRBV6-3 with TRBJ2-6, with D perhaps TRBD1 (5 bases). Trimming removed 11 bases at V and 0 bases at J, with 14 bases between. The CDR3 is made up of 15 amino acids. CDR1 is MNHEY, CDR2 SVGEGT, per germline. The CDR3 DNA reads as TGTGCCTGTAGGACATGGAGCTCTGGGGCCAACGTCCTGACTTTC. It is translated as CACRTWSSGANVLTF.

The CDR3 DNA follows: TGCAGCGTTTCAACAGGGAGCACCGGGGAGCTGTTTTTT. This translates into CSVSTGSTGELFF. J is TRBJ2-2 and V is TRBV29-1, with D tentatively TRBD1 (6 bases). Germline V gene sequence: CDR1 SQVTM, CDR2 ANQGSEA. This CDR3 spans 13 amino acids. V lost 5 bases and J lost 4, with 11 bases in between.

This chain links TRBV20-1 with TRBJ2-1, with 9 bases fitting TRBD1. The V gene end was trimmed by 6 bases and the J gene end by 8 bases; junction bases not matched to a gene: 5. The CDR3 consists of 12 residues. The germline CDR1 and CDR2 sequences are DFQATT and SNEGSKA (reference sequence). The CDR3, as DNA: TGCAGTGCCCCCGACAGGGGGGATGAGCAGTTCTTC. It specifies CSAPDRGDEQFF.

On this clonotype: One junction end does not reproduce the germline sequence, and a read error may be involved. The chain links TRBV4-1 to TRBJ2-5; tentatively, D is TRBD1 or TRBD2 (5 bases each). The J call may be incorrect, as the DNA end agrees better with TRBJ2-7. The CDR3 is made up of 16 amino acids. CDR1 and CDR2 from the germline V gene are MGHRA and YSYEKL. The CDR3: CANSQVPGRSVYEQYF. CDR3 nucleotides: TGCGCCAACAGCCAAGTACCGGGGCGGTCGGTGTACGAGCAGTACTTC.

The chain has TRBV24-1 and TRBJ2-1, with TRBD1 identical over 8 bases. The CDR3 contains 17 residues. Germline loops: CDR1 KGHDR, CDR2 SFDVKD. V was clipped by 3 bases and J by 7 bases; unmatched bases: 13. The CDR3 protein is CATSDPEDRDSLNEQFF. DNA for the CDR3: TGTGCCACCAGTGATCCTGAGGACAGGGATTCCCTAAATGAGCAGTTCTTC.

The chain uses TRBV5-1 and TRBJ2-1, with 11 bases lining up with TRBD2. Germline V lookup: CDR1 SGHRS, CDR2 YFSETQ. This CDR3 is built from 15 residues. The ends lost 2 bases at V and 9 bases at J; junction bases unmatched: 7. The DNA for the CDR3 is TGCGCCAGCAGCTTAACTAGCGGGGGAGGGAGTGAGCAGTTCTTC. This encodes CASSLTSGGGSEQFF.

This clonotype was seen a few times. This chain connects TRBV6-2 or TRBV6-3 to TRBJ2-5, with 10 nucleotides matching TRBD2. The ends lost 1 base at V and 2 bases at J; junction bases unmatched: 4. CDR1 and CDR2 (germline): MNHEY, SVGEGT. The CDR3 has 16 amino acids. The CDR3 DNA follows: TGTGCCAGCAGTTACTTACTAGCGGGGCAACAAGAGACCCAGTACTTC. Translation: CASSYLLAGQQETQYF.

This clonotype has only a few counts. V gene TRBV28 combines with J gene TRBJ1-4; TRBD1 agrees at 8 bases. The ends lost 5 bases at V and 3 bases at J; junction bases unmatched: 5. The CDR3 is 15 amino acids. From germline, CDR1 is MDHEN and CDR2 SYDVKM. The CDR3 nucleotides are TGTGCCAGCAGTCCAGGGGGCGCCTCTAATGAAAAACTGTTTTTT. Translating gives CASSPGGASNEKLFF.

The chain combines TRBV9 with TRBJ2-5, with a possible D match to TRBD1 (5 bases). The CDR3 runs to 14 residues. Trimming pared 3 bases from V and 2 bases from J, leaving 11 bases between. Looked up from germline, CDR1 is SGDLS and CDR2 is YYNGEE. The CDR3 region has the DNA TGTGCCAGCAGCGGACAACAGGCGCAAGAGACCCAGTACTTC. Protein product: CASSGQQAQETQYF.

This chain's CDR3 is CASSHQVGEWDEQFF. DNA of the CDR3: TGTGCCAGCAGCCACCAGGTCGGGGAGTGGGATGAGCAGTTCTTC. J is TRBJ2-1 and V is TRBV13; possibly TRBD2 for D (5 bases). Between the trimmed V and J ends, which lost 5 bases and 8 bases, there was a span of 19 bases. Germline assignment: CDR1 PRHDT and CDR2 FYEKMQ (reference sequence). This CDR3 is 15 amino acids long.

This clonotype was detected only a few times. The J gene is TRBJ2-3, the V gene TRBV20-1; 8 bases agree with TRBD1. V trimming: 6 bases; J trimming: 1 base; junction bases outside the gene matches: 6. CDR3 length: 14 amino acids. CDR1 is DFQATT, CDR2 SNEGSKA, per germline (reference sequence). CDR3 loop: CSAQDRVGTDTQYF. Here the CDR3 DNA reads TGCAGTGCCCAGGACAGGGTAGGCACAGATACGCAGTATTTT.

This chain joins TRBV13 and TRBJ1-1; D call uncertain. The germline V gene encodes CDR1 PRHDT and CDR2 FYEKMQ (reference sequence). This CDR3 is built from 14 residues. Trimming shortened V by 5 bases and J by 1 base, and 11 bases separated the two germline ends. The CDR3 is CASSTIPGNTEAFF. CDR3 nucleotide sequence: TGTGCCAGCAGCACGATCCCGGGGAACACTGAAGCTTTCTTT.

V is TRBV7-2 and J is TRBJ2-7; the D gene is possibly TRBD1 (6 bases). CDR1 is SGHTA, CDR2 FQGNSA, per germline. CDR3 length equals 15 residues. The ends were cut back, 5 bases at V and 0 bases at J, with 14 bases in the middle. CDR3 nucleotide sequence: TGTGCCAGCAGCAAGGACAGCCAAAGCTCCTACGAGCAGTACTTC. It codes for CASSKDSQSSYEQYF. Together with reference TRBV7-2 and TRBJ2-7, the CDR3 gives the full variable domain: GAGVSQSPSNKVTEKGKDVELRCDPISGHTALYWYRQSLGQGLEFLIYFQGNSAPDKSGLPSDRFSAERTGGSVSTLTIQRTQQEDSAVYLCASSKDSQSSYEQYFGPGTRLTVT.

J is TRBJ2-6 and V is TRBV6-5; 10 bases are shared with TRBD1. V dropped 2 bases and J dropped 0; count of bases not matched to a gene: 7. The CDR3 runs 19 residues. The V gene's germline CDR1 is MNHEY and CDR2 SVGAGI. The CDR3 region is CASSYERDRGFSGANVLTF. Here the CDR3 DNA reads TGTGCCAGCAGTTACGAGCGGGACAGGGGATTCTCTGGGGCCAACGTCCTGACTTTC.

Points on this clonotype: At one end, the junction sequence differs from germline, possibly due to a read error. Here the CDR3 DNA reads TGCGCCAGCAGCATTAAAGCAGATGCGCAGTATTTT. Its protein product is CASSIKADAQYF. The chain employs TRBV5-1 and TRBJ2-3; D gene unclear. Germline V CDR1 and CDR2: SGHRS, YFSETQ. CDR3 length: 12 amino acids.

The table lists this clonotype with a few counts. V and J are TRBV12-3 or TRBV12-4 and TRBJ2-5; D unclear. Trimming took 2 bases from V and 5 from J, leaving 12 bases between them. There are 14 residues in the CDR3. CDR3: CASSLRAARETQYF. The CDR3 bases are TGTGCCAGCAGTTTACGGGCCGCCCGGGAGACCCAGTACTTC.

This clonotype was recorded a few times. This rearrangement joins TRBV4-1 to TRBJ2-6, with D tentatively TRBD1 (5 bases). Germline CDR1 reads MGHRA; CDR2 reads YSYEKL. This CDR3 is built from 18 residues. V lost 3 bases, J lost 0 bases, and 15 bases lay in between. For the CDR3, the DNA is TGCGCCAGCAGCCACAGGGTAGGCGGACCCTCTGGGGCCAACGTCCTGACTTTC. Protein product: CASSHRVGGPSGANVLTF.

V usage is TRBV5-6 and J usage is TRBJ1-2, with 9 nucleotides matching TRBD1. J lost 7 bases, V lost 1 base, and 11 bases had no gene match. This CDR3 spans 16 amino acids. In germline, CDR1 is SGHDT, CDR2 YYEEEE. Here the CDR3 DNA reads TGTGCCAGCAGCTTGAGAGGACGACAGGGGGGTCCTGGCTACACCTTC. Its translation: CASSLRGRQGGPGYTF.

CDR3 in DNA: TGTGCCAGCATACTAACAACAGCTAACTATGGCTACACCTTC. It codes for CASILTTANYGYTF. This sequence joins TRBV7-2 and TRBJ1-2; no clear D. The germline CDR1 and CDR2 sequences are SGHTA and FQGNSA. The CDR3 consists of 14 residues. Trimming removed 7 bases from V and 0 bases from J, with 12 bases in between. Using reference TRBV7-2 and TRBJ1-2 for the parts outside the CDR3, the full variable domain is GAGVSQSPSNKVTEKGKDVELRCDPISGHTALYWYRQSLGQGLEFLIYFQGNSAPDKSGLPSDRFSAERTGGSVSTLTIQRTQQEDSAVYLCASILTTANYGYTFGSGTRLTVV.

CDR3 loop: CASSGIQLDTGELFF. As DNA, the CDR3 is TGTGCCAGCAGTGGGATACAGTTAGACACCGGGGAGCTGTTTTTT. The J gene is TRBJ2-2, the V gene TRBV2; D not resolved. This CDR3 has 15 amino acids. Germline CDR1 SNHLY, CDR2 FYNNEI. V was clipped by 4 bases and J by 3 bases, with 12 bases between them.

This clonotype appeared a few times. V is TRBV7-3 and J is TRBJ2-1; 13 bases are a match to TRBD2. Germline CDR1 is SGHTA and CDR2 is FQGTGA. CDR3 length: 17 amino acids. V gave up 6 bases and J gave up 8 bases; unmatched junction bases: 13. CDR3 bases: TGTGCCAGCAGTCCCCACGGTTCGACTAGCGGGGGGCATGAGCAGTTCTTC. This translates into CASSPHGSTSGGHEQFF.

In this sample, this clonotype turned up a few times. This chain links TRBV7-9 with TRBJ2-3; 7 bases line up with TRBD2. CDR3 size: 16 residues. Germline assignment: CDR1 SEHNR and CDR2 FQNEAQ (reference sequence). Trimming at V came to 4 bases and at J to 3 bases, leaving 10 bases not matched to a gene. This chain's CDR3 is CASSSGPSGGTDTQYF. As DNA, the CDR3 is TGTGCCAGCAGCTCTGGACCCTCCGGGGGGACAGATACGCAGTATTTT.